This note documents a single TCR beta chain sequence. This clonotype came up a few times. There is no known antigen for this receptor. No much larger clone is present one base from it, and per-base qualities are unavailable. This record comes from a study of patients and donors after allogeneic stem cell transplantation (TCRdb year 2020). As encoded in the germline V gene (reference sequence), CDR1 is SEHNR while CDR2 is FQNEAQ. Cut back by 8 bases and 2 bases, the V and J ends lie 15 bases apart. The CDR3 covers 14 residues, taking in both the cysteine and the phenylalanine. Just the 42-base CDR3 DNA is kept, in frame starting at base 1. Library prep was done by RT-PCR. Sequencing was performed on a NextSeq 550. In-frame beta chains were kept once TCRdb had trimmed the public reads at Q25 with fastp and called clones with MiXCR. Each CDR3 protein appears once, grouped with its most common genes and DNA. The sample contains 400,000 to 500,000 distinct CDR3 sequences, more than 15% of them found a single time. Together, the top ten hold around 7.9% of the sample.

This TCR came from a human donor who was either an allogeneic HSCT recipient or a stem cell or donor lymphocyte infusion donor (not recorded which). It is not recorded whose cells these are; they may come from a transplant donor. The V gene is TRBV7-9 and the J gene is TRBJ2-5; tentative D gene TRBD1, with 5 bases matching. The material sequenced was blood, either unsorted or a sorted T cell fraction (not recorded which). The CDR3 here reads CASSWQGRQETQYF. The nucleotides are TGTGCCAGCTCGTGGCAGGGTCGTCAAGAGACCCAGTACTTC.